The 5 T cell receptor beta chains below come from one sample, sequenced in a study of T cell responses to AZD1222 COVID-19 vaccine. The table came from immunoSEQ multiplex PCR; TCRdb's copy has only in-frame clones and leaves some out. The table has some 150,000 clones, roughly 90% seen once. The source was peripheral blood, collected 28 days after the second AZD1222 dose. The receptors were sampled from an adult who received the AZD1222 COVID-19 vaccine.

The chain couples TRBV2 to TRBJ1-6; 7 positions match TRBD1. With 8 bases clipped from V and 8 bases from J, the junction kept 6 bases outside the gene matches. Per the germline V gene, CDR1 is SNHLY and CDR2 is FYNNEI. The CDR3 spans 13 residues. This CDR3 reads CASQRQGDSPLHF. The CDR3 DNA reads TGTGCCAGCCAGAGACAGGGAGATTCACCCCTCCACTTT.

V gene TRBV6-5 combines with J gene TRBJ1-2; no clear D gene. Trimming pared 7 bases from V and 0 bases from J, leaving 12 bases between. This CDR3 spans 14 amino acids. The germline V gene has CDR1 MNHEY and CDR2 SVGAGI. The CDR3 spells CASTRVLANYGYTF. The CDR3 bases are TGTGCCAGCACTCGGGTCTTAGCTAACTATGGCTACACCTTC.

The sample holds one count of this clone. V and J are TRBV3-1 (or the pseudogene TRBV3-2) and TRBJ2-7, with a possible D match to TRBD2 (6 bases). The CDR3 length is 14 residues. Trimming removed 2 bases at V and 3 bases at J, with 11 bases between. Per germline, CDR1 LGHDT and CDR2 YNNKEL (reference sequence). Here the CDR3 reads CASSQPGAYYEQYF. As DNA, the CDR3 is TGTGCCAGCAGCCAACCGGGAGCCTACTACGAGCAGTACTTC.

The V call is TRBV6-5, the J call TRBJ1-2, with D unclear. Per the germline V gene, CDR1 is MNHEY and CDR2 is SVGAGI. V dropped 6 bases and J dropped 1 base, with 3 bases sitting between them. The CDR3 covers 11 residues. The chain's CDR3 is CASRFNYGYTF. CDR3 nucleotides: TGTGCCAGCAGATTTAACTATGGCTACACCTTC.

The CDR3 loop reads CASSLASPREKLFF. CDR3 sequence (DNA): TGCGCCAGCAGCTTGGCATCCCCCAGGGAAAAACTGTTTTTT. The chain recombines TRBV5-1 with TRBJ1-4, with unresolved D. Germline CDR1 SGHRS, CDR2 YFSETQ. Trimming removed 0 bases at V and 8 bases at J, with 11 bases between. The CDR3 has 14 residues.